This T cell receptor beta chain was sequenced during a study of PD-1 blockade in mismatch repair-deficient tumors (dated by TCRdb to about 2017). For context, the study as a whole: Between late 2013 and September 2016, the trial enrolled some 86 consecutive patients with around twelve mismatch repair-deficient cancer types, every one of whom had been previously treated and was progressing. Tumor-associated T cell clones in the peripheral blood of patients responding to PD-1 blockade were tracked using deep sequencing of TCR CDR3 regions. The research as a whole found: Tumor-resident clones, often undetectable in blood before treatment, expanded rapidly after pembrolizumab and then contracted, generally before radiologic responses.

This clone was seen only once. It lacks a known antigen. No per-base quality is available; no much larger clone lies one base away. The library relied on the immunoSEQ multiplex PCR assay. TCRdb re-hosts the immuneACCESS table, in-frame sequences only. Its copies lack some clones; in the studies checked, an unresolved V gene accounts for under half of them, and the cause for the rest is not known. The sample table contains about 110,000 clones; only one count was recorded for about 80% of them. Of the sample, roughly 4.8% falls within the top ten clones. For CDR1 and CDR2, the germline V gene (reference sequence) lists LNHDA and SQIVND. From its cysteine to its phenylalanine, the CDR3 spans 14 amino acids. The CDR3 DNA has 42 bases and is translated from base 1. Trimming accounts for 5 bases at V and 5 bases at J, while the number of junction bases matched to no gene is 6. For every enrolled patient, mismatch repair deficiency was confirmed by either polymerase chain reaction or immunohistochemistry. TCR sequencing was carried out for a few patients who responded to pembrolizumab therapy. Pembrolizumab PD-1 blockade was prospectively tested in advanced mismatch repair-deficient cancers, regardless of tissue of origin, in the phase II trial. Peripheral blood T cell samples were gathered serially, both before PD-1 blockade started and at multiple time points afterward. Blood sampling times were expressed in weeks after the first pembrolizumab dose.

The clonotype was recovered from an adult with mismatch repair-deficient cancer. The sequenced sample was peripheral blood, obtained more than 58 weeks after starting pembrolizumab. The sequence is built from TRBV19 and TRBJ2-5, with 9 central nucleotides matching TRBD1. The CDR3: CASSEGQGLETQYF. The bases are TGTGCCAGTAGTGAGGGACAGGGACTTGAGACCCAGTACTTC.